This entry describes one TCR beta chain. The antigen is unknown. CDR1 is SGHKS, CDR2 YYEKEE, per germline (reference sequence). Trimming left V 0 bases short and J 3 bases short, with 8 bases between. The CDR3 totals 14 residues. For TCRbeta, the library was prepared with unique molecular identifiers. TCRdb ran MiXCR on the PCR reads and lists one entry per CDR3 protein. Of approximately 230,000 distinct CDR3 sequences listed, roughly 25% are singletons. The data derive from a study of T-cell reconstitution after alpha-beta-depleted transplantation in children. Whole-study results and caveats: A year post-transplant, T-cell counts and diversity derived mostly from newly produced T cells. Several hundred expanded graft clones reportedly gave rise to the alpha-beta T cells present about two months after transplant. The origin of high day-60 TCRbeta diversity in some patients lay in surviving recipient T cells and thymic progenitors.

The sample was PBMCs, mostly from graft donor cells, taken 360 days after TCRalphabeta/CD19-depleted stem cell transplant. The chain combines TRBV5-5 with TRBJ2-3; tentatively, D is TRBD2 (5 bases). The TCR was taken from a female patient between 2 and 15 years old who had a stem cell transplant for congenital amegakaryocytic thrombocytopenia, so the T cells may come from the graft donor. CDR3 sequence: CASSLDPGTDTQYF. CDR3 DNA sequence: TGTGCCAGCAGCTTGGATCCGGGGACAGATACGCAGTATTTT.